The 20 T cell receptor beta chains below were found in one sample sequenced in a study of blood T cell repertoires in COVID-19. Profiling relied on immunoSEQ multiplex PCR, and the TCRdb table lists in-frame clones only, not all of them. The sample holds about 120,000 clones; about 81% are singletons and the top ten take 3.8%. Sequenced: peripheral blood. These receptors were obtained from a woman in her fifties or sixties with acute or convalescent COVID-19.

The sample holds a few counts of this clone. The chain employs TRBV2 and TRBJ2-7, with TRBD1 matching 7 bases. V was pared by 4 bases and J by 1 base, with 1 base of the junction left unmatched. Germline V gives CDR1 SNHLY, CDR2 FYNNEI. The CDR3 is 13 amino acids. The chain's CDR3 is CASSGDRSYEQYF. The CDR3 nucleotides are TGTGCCAGCAGTGGGGACAGATCCTACGAGCAGTACTTC.

This sequence joins TRBV15 and TRBJ1-3, with a tentative D call TRBD1 (6 bases). CDR1 is LNHNV and CDR2 is YYDKDF in the germline V gene (reference sequence). Trimming took off 2 bases at V and 4 bases at J, with 9 bases between the two ends. The CDR3 loop spans 14 amino acids. CDR3 in amino acids: CATSRTGMGNTIYF. CDR3 DNA sequence: TGTGCCACCAGCAGAACAGGGATGGGAAACACCATATATTTT.

The genes are TRBV19 and TRBJ2-7; 7 bases align to TRBD2. The CDR3 length is 15 residues. J gave up 5 bases and V 1 base, and 8 bases lay outside the gene matches. CDR1 is LNHDA, CDR2 SQIVND, per germline (reference sequence). CDR3 sequence reads: CASSIGLSGTHEQYF. The CDR3 DNA reads as TGTGCCAGTAGTATAGGACTAAGCGGGACCCACGAGCAGTACTTC.

A few counts support this clone. V gene TRBV19 combines with J gene TRBJ1-5; 9 nucleotides match TRBD1. CDR1 LNHDA and CDR2 SQIVND come from the germline V gene (reference sequence). The V gene end was trimmed by 8 bases and the J gene end by 0 bases; junction bases not matched to a gene: 8. This CDR3 spans 16 amino acids. The CDR3 loop reads CASSGTGIYSNQPQHF. The DNA for the CDR3 is TGTGCCAGTTCCGGGACAGGGATTTATAGCAATCAGCCCCAGCATTTT.

This rearrangement joins TRBV11-2 to TRBJ1-6, with 7 nucleotides matching TRBD1. This CDR3 contains 15 residues. Germline CDR1 SGHAT, CDR2 FQNNGV. V trimming: 4 bases; J trimming: 5 bases; junction bases outside the gene matches: 5. CDR3 nucleotides: TGTGCCAGCAGCTCGCAGGGGGTCAATAATTCACCCCTCCACTTT. Amino acids: CASSSQGVNNSPLHF.

The chain uses TRBV28 and TRBJ1-2; 7 bases fit TRBD1. Germline V gene lookup returns CDR1 MDHEN and CDR2 SYDVKM. The J segment lost 10 bases and the V segment lost 6 bases, leaving 11 bases of the junction unmatched. This CDR3 is 13 amino acids long. CDR3 protein: CASRLGMTGIYTF. The CDR3 DNA sequence: TGTGCCAGCAGGCTGGGTATGACAGGGATCTACACCTTC.

This clone was found a few times. This rearrangement joins TRBV19 to TRBJ1-1; possibly TRBD1 for D (6 bases). CDR3 length: 17 amino acids. V was shortened by 4 bases and J by 2 bases, with 20 bases between the two germline ends. Germline V gene lookup returns CDR1 LNHDA and CDR2 SQIVND (reference sequence). CDR3 amino acids: CASSTRRVNRANTEAFF. The CDR3 DNA sequence: TGTGCCAGTAGTACACGGCGAGTAAACAGGGCAAACACTGAAGCTTTCTTT.

The chain has TRBV11-2 and TRBJ2-3; tentatively, D is TRBD1 (5 bases). CDR3 length equals 18 residues. V lost 2 bases, J lost 5 bases, and 23 bases lay in between. Germline-derived CDR1 and CDR2 are SGHAT and FQNNGV. The DNA for the CDR3 is TGTGCCAGCAGCTTAAGGCCCCCCCCAGGGAACCCGGGAGATACGCAGTATTTT. Translation: CASSLRPPPGNPGDTQYF.

V gene TRBV5-6 combines with J gene TRBJ1-1, with D perhaps matching TRBD1 (5 bases). CDR3 size: 14 residues. The germline CDR1 and CDR2 sequences are SGHDT and YYEEEE. Trimming took off 5 bases at V and 4 bases at J, with 15 bases between the two ends. CDR3 DNA: TGTGCCAGCAGTCGTCGCCAGGGTGGCACTGAAGCTTTCTTT. It yields the protein CASSRRQGGTEAFF.

The gene calls are TRBV18 and TRBJ1-1; 9 bases line up with TRBD1. The germline gives CDR1 KGHSH, CDR2 LQKENI. V trimming: 2 bases; J trimming: 10 bases; junction bases outside the gene matches: 11. The CDR3 contains 15 residues. CDR3 DNA: TGTGCCAGCTCACCAAGTCTAGGGACAGGGAACGGAGCTTTCTTT. Protein product: CASSPSLGTGNGAFF.

The CDR3 DNA reads as TGTGCCAGCAGCTTCACAGGGTCCCGAAGATCACCCCTCCACTTT. It translates to CASSFTGSRRSPLHF. The chain recombines TRBV7-8 with TRBJ1-6, with D possibly TRBD1 on 6 matching bases. CDR1 is SGHVS, CDR2 FQNEAQ, per germline. Trimming took 3 bases from V and 10 from J, leaving 16 bases between them. The CDR3 runs 15 residues.

The chain has TRBV19 and TRBJ1-5, with unresolved D. CDR1 is LNHDA, CDR2 SQIVND, per germline (reference sequence). The CDR3 runs 13 residues. Deletions cut 5 bases from V and 4 bases from J, with 9 bases between. The CDR3 DNA reads TGTGCCAGTAGTTTCTCAGGAAATCAGCCCCAGCATTTT. Translating it yields CASSFSGNQPQHF.

The chain has TRBV6-1 and TRBJ2-7, with a weak D call TRBD1 (7 bases). The V end was cut by 5 bases, the J end by 2 bases, with 13 bases between. The CDR3 consists of 14 residues. Germline V gives CDR1 MNHNS, CDR2 SASEGT. The CDR3 nucleotides read TGTGCCAGCAGTTTTCAGGGGGGTACCTACGAGCAGTACTTC. As protein: CASSFQGGTYEQYF.

As to this clone: The sample contains more than one DNA sequence encoding this CDR3. This rearrangement joins TRBV19 to TRBJ2-2; 10 bases are a match to TRBD1. J gave up 6 bases and V 6 bases, and 4 bases lay outside the gene matches. The germline gives CDR1 LNHDA, CDR2 SQIVND (reference sequence). The CDR3 covers 14 residues. CDR3 bases: TGTGCCAGTAGGGGGACAGGGGTCGCCGGGGAGCTGTTTTTT. Its translation: CASRGTGVAGELFF.

This chain uses TRBV28 with TRBJ2-7, with a possible D match to TRBD2 (5 bases). The CDR3 runs to 12 residues. The V end lost 3 bases, the J end lost 7 bases, and 10 bases lay between the germline ends. The V gene's germline CDR1 is MDHEN and CDR2 SYDVKM. The CDR3 region has the DNA TGTGCCAGCAGTTTGGAGGCGGAGGAGCAGTACTTC. Translation gives CASSLEAEEQYF. Drawing the rest from reference TRBV28 and TRBJ2-7, the complete variable domain is DVKVTQSSRYLVKRTGEKVFLECVQDMDHENMFWYRQDPGLGLRLIYFSYDVKMKEKGDIPEGYSVSREKKERFSLILESASTNQTSMYLCASSLEAEEQYFGPGTRLTVT.

Here the CDR3 reads CASSLGREDTEAFF. CDR3 bases: TGCGCCAGCAGCTTGGGCAGGGAGGACACTGAAGCTTTCTTT. This chain links TRBV5-1 with TRBJ1-1; D is perhaps TRBD1 (5 bases). The germline V gene encodes CDR1 SGHRS and CDR2 YFSETQ. V was trimmed by 0 bases and J by 3 bases, leaving 9 bases between them. This CDR3 contains 14 residues.

The V gene is TRBV6-1, the J gene TRBJ2-7; D gene uncertain. Germline V gene sequence: CDR1 MNHNS, CDR2 SASEGT. The CDR3 is made up of 16 amino acids. With 2 bases removed from V and 0 bases from J, the gap between germline ends came to 14 bases. The CDR3 is CASSESAGASSYEQYF. The CDR3 nucleotides are TGTGCCAGCAGTGAATCCGCCGGAGCTAGCTCCTACGAGCAGTACTTC.

The chain recombines TRBV3-1 (or the pseudogene TRBV3-2) with TRBJ2-2; 7 bases agree with TRBD1. The CDR3 extends over 14 amino acids. Germline values: CDR1 LGHDT, CDR2 YNNKEL (reference sequence). V was pared by 4 bases and J by 5 bases, with 4 bases of the junction left unmatched. The CDR3 sequence is CASSRQGRTGELFF. In nucleotides, the CDR3 is TGTGCCAGCAGCCGACAGGGCCGGACCGGGGAGCTGTTTTTT.

This chain links TRBV27 with TRBJ2-5; D unclear. The germline CDR1 and CDR2 sequences are MNHEY and SMNVEV (reference sequence). V was shortened by 5 bases and J by 3 bases, with 19 bases between the two germline ends. The CDR3 is made up of 16 amino acids. CDR3 protein: CASSPFPTPLEETQYF. CDR3 DNA sequence: TGTGCCAGCAGTCCTTTTCCGACACCCTTGGAAGAGACCCAGTACTTC.

The chain couples TRBV28 to TRBJ2-2; D is perhaps TRBD1 (5 bases). V lost 2 bases and J 5 bases, leaving 15 bases between the germline ends. This CDR3 has 16 residues. The germline CDR1 and CDR2 sequences are MDHEN and SYDVKM. In nucleotides, the CDR3 is TGTGCCAGCAGTTTAGCGCAGGGCTCAATGACCGGGGAGCTGTTTTTT. Encoded protein: CASSLAQGSMTGELFF. Full variable domain (remainder filled in from reference TRBV28 and TRBJ2-2): DVKVTQSSRYLVKRTGEKVFLECVQDMDHENMFWYRQDPGLGLRLIYFSYDVKMKEKGDIPEGYSVSREKKERFSLILESASTNQTSMYLCASSLAQGSMTGELFFGEGSRLTVL.